This T cell receptor beta chain stems from a study of molecular identifiers for immune sequencing clone quantification. Germline V gene lookup returns CDR1 MDHEN and CDR2 SYDVKM. V was shortened by 5 bases and J by 2 bases, with 19 bases between the two germline ends. The CDR3 runs 16 residues. In the sort, naive CD8 T cells were defined as CD8+CD4-CCR7+CD45RA+. TCRdb redid the calling of the PCR reads with MiXCR, one entry per CDR3 protein. The sample contains a few hundred thousand distinct CDR3 sequences, roughly 24% of which appear only once. This clonotype was recorded many times. The V gene is TRBV28, the J gene TRBJ2-7; D possibly corresponds to TRBD2 (6 bases). The sequencing sample was made of naive CD8+ T cells from blood, with Jurkat cell RNA spiked in. The subset denotes: FACS-sorted CD8+CD4-CCR7+CD45RA+ naive T cells. The sequence derives from a human donor in good health. Some libraries in this study had Jurkat cell RNA spiked in. CDR3 amino acids: CASSPHGAGSAYEQYF. Here the CDR3 DNA reads TGTGCCAGCAGTCCGCATGGGGCGGGAAGTGCCTACGAGCAGTACTTC.